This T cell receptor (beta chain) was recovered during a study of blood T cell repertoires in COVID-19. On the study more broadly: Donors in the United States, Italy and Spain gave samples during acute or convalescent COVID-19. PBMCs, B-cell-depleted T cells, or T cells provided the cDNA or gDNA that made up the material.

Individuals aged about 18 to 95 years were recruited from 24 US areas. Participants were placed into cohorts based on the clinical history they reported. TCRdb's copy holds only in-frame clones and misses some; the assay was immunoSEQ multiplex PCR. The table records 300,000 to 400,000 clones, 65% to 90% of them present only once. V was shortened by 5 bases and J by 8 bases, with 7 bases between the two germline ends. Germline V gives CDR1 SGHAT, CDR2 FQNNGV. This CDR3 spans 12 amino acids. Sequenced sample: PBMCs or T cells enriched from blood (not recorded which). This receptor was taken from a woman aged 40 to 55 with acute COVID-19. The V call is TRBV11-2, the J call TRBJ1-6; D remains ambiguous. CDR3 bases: TGTGCCAGCAGCACTAAACATTCACCCCTCCACTTT. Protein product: CASSTKHSPLHF.